This TCR beta chain is drawn from a study of T-cell memory formation after mild COVID-19. TCRdb analysed the 5' RACE reads with MiXCR anew, one entry per CDR3 protein. The data hold about 110,000 distinct CDR3 sequences, with 15% to 20% observed a single time. The V end was cut by 2 bases, the J end by 2 bases, with 9 bases between. The germline V gene has CDR1 SGHRS and CDR2 YFSETQ. CDR3 length: 14 residues. This chain links TRBV5-1 with TRBJ2-3; a possible D gene is TRBD2 (5 bases). Sequencing input: PBMCs or a T cell subset sorted from them (not recorded which). The source of this sequence is a man aged 18 to 30 who had mild COVID-19 (a few samples of this study predate the infection). Cell type and time point are not known. CDR3 residues: CASSLAVDTDTQYF. The CDR3, as DNA: TGCGCCAGCAGCTTAGCGGTCGACACAGATACGCAGTATTTT.